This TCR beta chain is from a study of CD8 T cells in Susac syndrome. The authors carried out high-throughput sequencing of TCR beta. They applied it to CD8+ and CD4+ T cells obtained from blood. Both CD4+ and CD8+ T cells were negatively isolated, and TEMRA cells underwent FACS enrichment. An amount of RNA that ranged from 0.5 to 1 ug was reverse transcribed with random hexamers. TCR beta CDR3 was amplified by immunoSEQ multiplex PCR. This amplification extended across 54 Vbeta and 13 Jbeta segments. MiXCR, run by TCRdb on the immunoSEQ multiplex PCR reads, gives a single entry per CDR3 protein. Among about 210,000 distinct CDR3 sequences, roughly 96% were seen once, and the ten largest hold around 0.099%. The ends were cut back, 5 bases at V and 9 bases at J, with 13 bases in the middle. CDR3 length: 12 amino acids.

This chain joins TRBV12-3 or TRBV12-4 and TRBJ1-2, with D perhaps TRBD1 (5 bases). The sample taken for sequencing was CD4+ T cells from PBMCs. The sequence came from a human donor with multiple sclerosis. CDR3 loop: CASSRGVDSYTF. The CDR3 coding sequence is TGTGCCAGCAGTCGGGGGGTTGATAGCTACACCTTC.